Listed below are T cell receptor beta chains from one sample, sequenced in a study of blood T cell repertoires in COVID-19. Sequencing was performed with immunoSEQ multiplex PCR; in TCRdb, only in-frame clones are kept and a portion is missing. The table lists about 380,000 clones, over 75% of them singletons. Sequences were obtained from PBMCs or T cells enriched from blood (not recorded which). These receptors were collected from a woman younger than 45 who had recovered from COVID-19. CDR3s include the opening cysteine and the closing phenylalanine or tryptophan. Fields, in order: D gene, J gene, clone size, V gene, CDR3 protein, CDR3 DNA. The D gene is left open where the match is weak. Clone size, where shown, is once, few, many, or a class for clones that have expanded.

d_call: TRBD1; j_call: TRBJ2-1; clone_size: once; v_call: TRBV28; cdr3_aa: CASSFYGTGGYNEQFF; cdr3_nt: TGTGCCAGCAGTTTCTACGGGACAGGGGGGTACAATGAGCAGTTCTTC
d_call: TRBD1; j_call: TRBJ2-2; clone_size: -; v_call: TRBV4-2; cdr3_aa: CASSRPGQGVTGELFF; cdr3_nt: TGTGCCAGCAGCCGGCCGGGACAGGGAGTCACCGGGGAGCTGTTTTTT
d_call: -; j_call: TRBJ2-1; clone_size: -; v_call: TRBV27; cdr3_aa: CASSSLPGSSYNEQFF; cdr3_nt: TGTGCCAGCAGTTCGCTCCCTGGGAGCTCCTACAATGAGCAGTTCTTC
d_call: TRBD1; j_call: TRBJ2-5; clone_size: -; v_call: TRBV19; cdr3_aa: CASRRQGATRETQYF; cdr3_nt: TGTGCCAGTAGACGACAGGGGGCTACAAGGGAGACCCAGTACTTC
d_call: -; j_call: TRBJ1-2; clone_size: -; v_call: TRBV27; cdr3_aa: CASSLSRAGAYGYTF; cdr3_nt: TGTGCCAGCAGTTTAAGTCGGGCAGGGGCCTATGGCTACACCTTC
d_call: TRBD2; j_call: TRBJ2-1; clone_size: -; v_call: TRBV27; cdr3_aa: CASGPGLGKLPSSYNEQFF; cdr3_nt: TGTGCCAGCGGTCCGGGACTAGGGAAACTTCCGAGCTCCTACAATGAGCAGTTCTTC
d_call: TRBD2; j_call: TRBJ2-5; clone_size: -; v_call: TRBV5-1; cdr3_aa: CASSLVGASGGSETQYF; cdr3_nt: TGCGCCAGCAGCTTGGTCGGGGCTAGCGGGGGATCTGAGACCCAGTACTTC
d_call: TRBD1; j_call: TRBJ2-1; clone_size: -; v_call: TRBV28; cdr3_aa: CASSSGQGDYNEQFF; cdr3_nt: TGTGCCAGCAGTTCGGGACAGGGGGACTACAATGAGCAGTTCTTC
d_call: -; j_call: TRBJ1-4; clone_size: -; v_call: TRBV7-9; cdr3_aa: CASSFQATNEKLFF; cdr3_nt: TGTGCCAGCAGCTTTCAGGCAACTAATGAAAAACTGTTTTTT
d_call: -; j_call: TRBJ1-5; clone_size: -; v_call: TRBV7-9; cdr3_aa: CASSFWDTNQPQHF; cdr3_nt: TGTGCCAGCAGCTTTTGGGACACCAATCAGCCCCAGCATTTT
d_call: -; j_call: TRBJ2-7; clone_size: -; v_call: TRBV9; cdr3_aa: CASSVKPLYEQYF; cdr3_nt: TGTGCCAGCAGCGTAAAGCCCCTATACGAGCAGTACTTC
d_call: TRBD1; j_call: TRBJ1-2; clone_size: -; v_call: TRBV4-1; cdr3_aa: CASSQGDRPNYGYTF; cdr3_nt: TGCGCCAGCAGCCAGGGGGACAGGCCTAACTATGGCTACACCTTC
d_call: TRBD1; j_call: TRBJ1-6; clone_size: -; v_call: TRBV4-2; cdr3_aa: CASSQEIDMTGNYSPLHF; cdr3_nt: TGTGCCAGCAGCCAAGAAATAGACATGACAGGGAACTATTCACCCCTCCACTTT
d_call: TRBD2; j_call: TRBJ2-2; clone_size: once; v_call: TRBV7-2; cdr3_aa: CASSLTGLAGGFSGELFF; cdr3_nt: TGTGCCAGCAGCTTAACAGGACTAGCGGGAGGTTTTTCCGGGGAGCTGTTTTTT
d_call: -; j_call: TRBJ2-7; clone_size: -; v_call: TRBV27; cdr3_aa: CASSTLPGGTSYEQYF; cdr3_nt: TGTGCCAGCAGTACTCTCCCTGGCGGGACTTCCTACGAGCAGTACTTC
d_call: TRBD1; j_call: TRBJ2-7; clone_size: -; v_call: TRBV7-8; cdr3_aa: CASSFGTGGSYEQYF; cdr3_nt: TGTGCCAGCAGCTTCGGGACAGGGGGTAGCTACGAGCAGTACTTC
d_call: TRBD1; j_call: TRBJ1-1; clone_size: -; v_call: TRBV5-4; cdr3_aa: CASSPGAGRGRNEAFF; cdr3_nt: TGTGCCAGCAGCCCGGGAGCCGGCAGGGGGCGGAATGAAGCTTTCTTT
d_call: TRBD2; j_call: TRBJ2-1; clone_size: -; v_call: TRBV2; cdr3_aa: CASSEESGGLNEQFF; cdr3_nt: TGTGCCAGCAGTGAAGAGAGCGGGGGGCTAAATGAGCAGTTCTTC
d_call: -; j_call: TRBJ1-3; clone_size: -; v_call: TRBV28; cdr3_aa: CASSLGTSYSGNTIYF; cdr3_nt: TGTGCCAGCAGTTTAGGGACTTCCTACTCTGGAAACACCATATATTTT
d_call: TRBD2; j_call: TRBJ2-3; clone_size: -; v_call: TRBV27; cdr3_aa: CASSSPSGGTDTQYF; cdr3_nt: TGTGCCAGCAGTTCTCCCAGCGGGGGCACAGATACGCAGTATTTT
d_call: TRBD1; j_call: TRBJ1-1; clone_size: -; v_call: TRBV28; cdr3_aa: CASSLSGTGKAEAFF; cdr3_nt: TGTGCCAGCAGTTTGTCCGGGACAGGGAAGGCTGAAGCTTTCTTT
d_call: TRBD1; j_call: TRBJ1-1; clone_size: -; v_call: TRBV12-5; cdr3_aa: CASGLGGQANTEAFF; cdr3_nt: TGTGCTAGTGGTTTGGGGGGACAGGCGAACACTGAAGCTTTCTTT
d_call: -; j_call: TRBJ1-3; clone_size: -; v_call: TRBV5-1; cdr3_aa: CASSLASGAGNTIYF; cdr3_nt: TGCGCCAGCAGCTTGGCCTCCGGGGCTGGAAACACCATATATTTT
d_call: -; j_call: TRBJ1-5; clone_size: -; v_call: TRBV18; cdr3_aa: CASSPGDIHQPQHF; cdr3_nt: TGTGCCAGCTCACCAGGGGACATTCATCAGCCCCAGCATTTT
d_call: -; j_call: TRBJ1-5; clone_size: -; v_call: TRBV6-5; cdr3_aa: CASSSRPEDQPQHF; cdr3_nt: TGTGCCAGCAGTTCTCGACCGGAGGATCAGCCCCAGCATTTT
d_call: TRBD2; j_call: TRBJ2-1; clone_size: -; v_call: TRBV9; cdr3_aa: CASSAPSGIGNEQFF; cdr3_nt: TGTGCCAGCAGCGCCCCTAGCGGGATAGGTAATGAGCAGTTCTTC
d_call: TRBD2; j_call: TRBJ2-3; clone_size: -; v_call: TRBV24-1; cdr3_aa: CATSDWGLAGGGTQYF; cdr3_nt: TGTGCCACCAGTGATTGGGGACTAGCGGGAGGCGGCACGCAGTATTTT
d_call: TRBD2; j_call: TRBJ2-3; clone_size: -; v_call: TRBV18; cdr3_aa: CASSVLAGGVDTQYF; cdr3_nt: TGTGCCAGCTCAGTACTAGCGGGAGGAGTAGATACGCAGTATTTT
d_call: -; j_call: TRBJ2-5; clone_size: -; v_call: TRBV5-1; cdr3_aa: CASSFEGGETQYF; cdr3_nt: TGCGCCAGCAGCTTCGAGGGGGGGGAGACCCAGTACTTC
d_call: -; j_call: TRBJ1-2; clone_size: -; v_call: TRBV7-8; cdr3_aa: CASSANLDYGYTF; cdr3_nt: TGTGCCAGCAGCGCGAACTTGGACTATGGCTACACCTTC
d_call: -; j_call: TRBJ2-7; clone_size: few; v_call: TRBV2; cdr3_aa: CASGQDFSYEQYF; cdr3_nt: TGTGCCAGCGGGCAGGACTTTTCCTACGAGCAGTACTTC
d_call: TRBD1; j_call: TRBJ1-1; clone_size: -; v_call: TRBV27; cdr3_aa: CASSPSGQGFLLAEAFF; cdr3_nt: TGTGCCAGCAGTCCCTCGGGACAGGGATTTCTCTTGGCTGAAGCTTTCTTT